This T cell receptor (beta chain) was recorded in a study of cytomegalovirus exposure and HLA in healthy donors (dated by TCRdb to 2015 to 2018). About the study as a whole: According to a later analysis, one platform produced both the roughly 130 validation repertoires and the roughly 640 repertoires of the first cohort. The study aimed to test whether cataloging public T cell receptors could reveal signatures of past pathogen exposure. Besides the first cohort of around 700 subjects, a separate validation cohort made up of roughly 120 different subjects was used. To predict cytomegalovirus infection status, the study combined high-throughput TCR immunosequencing, statistical association of individual TCRs with disease status, and machine learning. General findings and caveats noted by the study authors: All 110 or so repertoires were used to score co-occurrence in the validation cohort in a later analysis, because that analysis had no HLA typing for the cohort. The study gave a list of some 150 TCR beta chains associated with cytomegalovirus. Of the cluster scores, approximately 95% were above 0 in a later analysis, which found that TCRs clustered in the first cohort also tended to co-occur in the 110 or so validation repertoires. It was suggested by the authors that the approach could potentially be generalized to other disease states and immunological phenotypes. Three of the identified cytomegalovirus-associated TCR beta chains were confirmed in vitro to be specific for cytomegalovirus antigens. Cytomegalovirus status was reported to be diagnosed by the classifier with high specificity and sensitivity in both the original and validation cohorts. Across donors, most TCR sequences were observed very rarely, whereas some public TCRs were present in many individuals.

V is cut back by 3 bases and J by 2 bases, with 14 bases in the junction unmatched. The CDR3 contains 18 residues, cysteine and phenylalanine counted. The entry retains the CDR3 DNA only, 54 bases that are in frame from base 1. Based on the germline V gene, the CDR1 and CDR2 sequences are MGHRA and YSYEKL. About this clone itself: Its antigen remains undetermined. No per-base quality is available; no much larger clone lies one base away.

The library was generated by the immunoSEQ multiplex PCR assay. Concerning the study's data processing: A statistical classification framework was built for diagnosing cytomegalovirus status from the catalog of TCR beta chain sequences. TCRdb retrieved this table from immuneACCESS and kept in-frame rearrangements only. Not all clones are present; in checked studies, unresolved V genes account for under half, and no reason is known for the remainder. For V, J and clone size, that table is used; D and trimming come from the DNA. Counted in this sample were 150,000 to 200,000 clones; roughly nine tenths of them appeared once. 3% to 3.5% of the sample is in the top ten clones. Donors formed part of the validation cohort, which comprised 120 subjects and was distinct from the first cohort of under 800 subjects.

The sequenced material came from PBMCs. The chain uses TRBV4-1 and TRBJ2-7, and 9 bases in between align with TRBD1. The receptor was derived from a woman aged 18-29 years in good health and CMV-seropositive. The DNA reads as follows: TGCGCCAGCAGCCAGAATCCCGGGACAGGGTCCCTAGCCTACGAGCAGTACTTC. It is translated as CASSQNPGTGSLAYEQYF.